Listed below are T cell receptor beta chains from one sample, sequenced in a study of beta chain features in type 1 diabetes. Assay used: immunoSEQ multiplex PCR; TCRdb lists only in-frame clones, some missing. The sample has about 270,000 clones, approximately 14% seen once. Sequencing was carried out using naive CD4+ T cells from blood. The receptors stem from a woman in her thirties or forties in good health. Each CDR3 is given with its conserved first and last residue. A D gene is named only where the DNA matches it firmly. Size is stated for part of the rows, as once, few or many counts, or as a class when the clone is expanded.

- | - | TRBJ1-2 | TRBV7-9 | CASSLAGSHGYTF | TGTGCCAGCAGCTTAGCGGGGAGTCACGGCTACACCTTC
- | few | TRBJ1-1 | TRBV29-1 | CSVEDQFGSEAFF | TGCAGCGTTGAAGATCAGTTCGGGTCTGAAGCTTTCTTT
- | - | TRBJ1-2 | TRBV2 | CASSEGLGGTRGTF | TGTGCCAGCAGTGAAGGTTTGGGAGGAACCCGGGGGACCTTC
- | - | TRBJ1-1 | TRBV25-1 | CASSELVRGRRAFF | TGTGCCAGCAGTGAATTGGTCCGGGGTCGTAGGGCTTTCTTT
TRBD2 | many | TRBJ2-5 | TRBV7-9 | CASSLLSGGARETQYF | TGTGCCAGCAGCTTACTGTCCGGGGGGGCCAGAGAGACCCAGTACTTC
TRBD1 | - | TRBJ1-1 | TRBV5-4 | CASSSQGGNTEAFF | TGTGCCAGCAGCTCACAGGGGGGGAACACTGAAGCTTTCTTT
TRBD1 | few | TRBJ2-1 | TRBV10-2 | CASRRTGGSYNEQFF | TGCGCCAGCAGGAGGACAGGGGGATCCTACAATGAGCAGTTCTTC
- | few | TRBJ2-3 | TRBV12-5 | CASGERTAYVEAQYF | TGTGCTAGTGGGGAAAGGACAGCGTACGTCGAGGCGCAGTATTTT
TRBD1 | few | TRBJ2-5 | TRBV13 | CASSLGDRGGGETQYF | TGTGCCAGCAGCTTAGGGGACAGGGGTGGTGGAGAGACCCAGTACTTC
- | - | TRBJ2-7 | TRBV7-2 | CASSLALGSSYEQYF | TGTGCCAGCAGCTTAGCCCTCGGGTCCTCCTACGAGCAGTACTTC
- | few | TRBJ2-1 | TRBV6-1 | CASSARGGTEFF | TGTGCCAGCAGTGCCCGAGGGGGTACGGAGTTCTTC
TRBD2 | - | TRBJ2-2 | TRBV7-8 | CAIKAGEDTGELFF | TGTGCCATTAAAGCGGGGGAAGATACCGGGGAGCTGTTTTTT
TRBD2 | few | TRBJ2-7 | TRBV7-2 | CASSLRGTRYEQYF | TGTGCCAGCAGCTTACGGGGGACTAGGTACGAGCAGTACTTC
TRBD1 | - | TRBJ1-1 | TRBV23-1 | CASSQLIARDSPSNTEAFF | TGCGCCAGCAGTCAATTGATCGCCCGGGACAGCCCCTCGAACACTGAAGCTTTCTTT
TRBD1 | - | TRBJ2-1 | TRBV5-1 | CASSLTGGGSYNEQFF | TGCGCCAGCAGCTTGACAGGGGGCGGCTCCTACAATGAGCAGTTCTTC
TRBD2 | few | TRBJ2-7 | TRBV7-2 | CASSLDLAGGSYEQYF | TGTGCCAGCAGCTTAGACTTAGCGGGGGGGTCGTACGAGCAGTACTTC
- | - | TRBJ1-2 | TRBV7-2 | CASSLKRQAGYTF | TGTGCCAGCAGCTTAAAAAGGCAGGCTGGCTACACCTTC
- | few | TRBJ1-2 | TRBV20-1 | CSAVPRFGYTF | TGCAGTGCTGTCCCCCGGTTCGGCTACACCTTC
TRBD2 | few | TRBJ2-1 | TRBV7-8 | CASSSRGGGRDNEQFF | TGTGCCAGCAGCTCTCGGGGGGGCGGTAGGGACAATGAGCAGTTCTTC
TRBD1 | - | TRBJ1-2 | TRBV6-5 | CASSYTDRGGGYTF | TGTGCCAGCAGTTACACCGACAGGGGAGGGGGCTACACCTTC
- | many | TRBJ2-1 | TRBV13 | CASSLDGRGQFF | TGTGCCAGCAGCTTAGATGGTAGGGGGCAGTTCTTC
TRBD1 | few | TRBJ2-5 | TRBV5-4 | CASSLGSTTGGQETQYF | TGTGCCAGCAGCTTGGGATCTACTACAGGGGGCCAAGAGACCCAGTACTTC
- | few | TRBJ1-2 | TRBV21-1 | CASSDGVGYTF | TGTGCCAGCAGCGACGGGGTGGGCTACACCTTC
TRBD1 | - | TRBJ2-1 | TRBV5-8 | CASSWMTTGVGSYNEQFF | TGTGCCAGCAGCTGGATGACGACAGGGGTTGGGTCCTACAATGAGCAGTTCTTC
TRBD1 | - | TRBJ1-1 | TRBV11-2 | CASSRGQVVTEAFF | TGTGCCAGCAGCAGGGGACAGGTCGTCACTGAAGCTTTCTTT
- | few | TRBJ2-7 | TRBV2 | CASARGSYEQYF | TGTGCCTCAGCAAGGGGCTCCTACGAGCAGTACTTC
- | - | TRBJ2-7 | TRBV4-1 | CASSQDRGEQYF | TGCGCCAGCAGCCAAGATCGCGGGGAGCAGTACTTC
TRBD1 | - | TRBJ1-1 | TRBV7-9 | CASSPGQGNTEAFF | TGTGCCAGCAGCCCGGGACAGGGTAACACTGAAGCTTTCTTT
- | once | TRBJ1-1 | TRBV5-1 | CASSHKQDTEAFF | TGCGCCAGCAGCCACAAACAGGACACTGAAGCTTTCTTT
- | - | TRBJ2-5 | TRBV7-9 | CASSLAPGQETQYF | TGTGCCAGCAGCTTGGCGCCGGGGCAAGAGACCCAGTACTTC
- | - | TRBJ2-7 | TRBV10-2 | CASSEVSPNEQYF | TGCGCCAGCAGTGAGGTTTCCCCCAACGAGCAGTACTTC
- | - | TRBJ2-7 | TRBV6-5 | CASSVYRGNYEQYF | TGTGCCAGCAGTGTCTATAGGGGTAACTACGAGCAGTACTTC
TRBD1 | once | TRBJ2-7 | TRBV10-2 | CASSGETGVEQYF | TGCGCCAGCAGTGGAGAGACAGGGGTCGAGCAGTACTTC
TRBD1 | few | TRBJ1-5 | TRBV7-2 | CASSDRVGQPQHF | TGTGCCAGCAGCGACAGGGTTGGTCAGCCCCAGCATTTT
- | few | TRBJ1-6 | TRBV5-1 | CASRSDSGSPLHF | TGCGCCAGCAGGTCGGACAGCGGTTCACCCCTCCACTTT
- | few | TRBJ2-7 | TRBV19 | CASSTLQGSGYEQYF | TGTGCCAGTAGTACCCTACAGGGATCGGGCTACGAGCAGTACTTC
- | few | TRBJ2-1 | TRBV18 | CASSPTDEQFF | TGTGCCAGCTCACCAACGGATGAGCAGTTCTTC
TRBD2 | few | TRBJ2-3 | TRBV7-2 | CASSSWGSGGAQADTQYF | TGTGCCAGCAGCTCCTGGGGTAGCGGGGGGGCACAGGCAGATACGCAGTATTTT
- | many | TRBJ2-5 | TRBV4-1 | CASSLLQGETQYF | TGCGCCAGCAGCCTTTTACAGGGAGAGACCCAGTACTTC
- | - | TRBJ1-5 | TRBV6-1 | CASNTRQALNQPQHF | TGTGCCAGCAACACCAGACAGGCGTTGAACCAGCCCCAGCATTTT
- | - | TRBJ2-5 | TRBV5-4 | CASSLRLGLSGETQYF | TGTGCCAGCAGCTTGAGGTTGGGACTGAGTGGAGAGACCCAGTACTTC
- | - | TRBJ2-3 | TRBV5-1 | CASSVTDTQYF | TGCGCCAGCAGCGTTACTGATACGCAGTATTTT
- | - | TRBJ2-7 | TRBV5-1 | CASSSSVGAASPRVGEQYF | TGCGCCAGCAGCTCCTCGGTGGGAGCAGCCTCCCCGCGGGTGGGGGAGCAGTACTTC
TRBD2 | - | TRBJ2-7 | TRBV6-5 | CASRQAGGTYEQYF | TGTGCCAGCAGGCAAGCGGGGGGGACCTACGAGCAGTACTTC
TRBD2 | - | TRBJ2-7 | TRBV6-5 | CASSYAGGSYEQYF | TGTGCCAGCAGTTACGCCGGGGGGAGCTACGAGCAGTACTTC
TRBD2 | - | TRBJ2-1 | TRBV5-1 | CASSPAERGDNEQFF | TGCGCCAGCAGCCCGGCGGAGCGGGGAGACAATGAGCAGTTCTTC
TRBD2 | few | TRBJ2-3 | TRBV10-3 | CAISALAGSGTDTQYF | TGTGCCATCAGTGCACTAGCGGGGTCCGGCACAGATACGCAGTATTTT
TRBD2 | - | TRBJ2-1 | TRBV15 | CATSIWASGDLMFF | TGTGCCACCAGCATTTGGGCTAGCGGGGACTTAATGTTCTTC
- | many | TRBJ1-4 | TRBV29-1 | CSVDSREKLFF | TGCAGCGTGGACAGCAGAGAAAAACTGTTTTTT
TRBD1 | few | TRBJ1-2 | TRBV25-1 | CASSEYGTGGVYGYTF | TGTGCCAGCAGTGAATATGGGACAGGGGGTGTCTATGGCTACACCTTC